These 25 T cell receptor beta chains were sequenced from one sample in a study of blood T cell repertoires in COVID-19. The method was immunoSEQ multiplex PCR; TCRdb's version includes in-frame clones alone and lacks a portion of them. The profile covers over 200,000 clones, with 88% appearing a single time and about 3.5% taken by the ten largest. Sample: PBMCs or T cells enriched from blood (not recorded which). The receptors originated from a woman aged 30 to 39 who had been exposed to COVID-19.

The chain is built from TRBV28 and TRBJ2-1; 15 nucleotides agree with TRBD2. The CDR3 has 17 residues. J was trimmed by 10 bases and V by 2 bases; bases with no gene match: 9. Germline CDR1 reads MDHEN; CDR2 reads SYDVKM. The CDR3 DNA follows: TGTGCCAGCAGTTTAGGGGGACTAGCGGGAGGAATGGGGGAGCAGTTCTTC. This encodes CASSLGGLAGGMGEQFF.

The rearrangement joins TRBV7-9 to TRBJ1-2; TRBD1 is a possible D gene (6 bases). V was clipped by 4 bases and J by 4 bases, with 13 bases between them. Germline V gene lookup returns CDR1 SEHNR and CDR2 FQNEAQ (reference sequence). There are 14 residues in the CDR3. The CDR3, as DNA: TGTGCCAGCAGCTCGACGGCCAGGGGCTATGGCTACACCTTC. Its translation: CASSSTARGYGYTF.

The chain joins TRBV6-5 to TRBJ1-1; D remains unclear. CDR3 length: 12 amino acids. V shed 5 bases and J shed 5 bases, with 9 bases lying between them. CDR1 and CDR2 (germline): MNHEY, SVGAGI. Written as DNA, the CDR3 is TGTGCCAGCAGTCGAGGGAGTACTGAAGCTTTCTTT. Encoded protein: CASSRGSTEAFF.

This chain connects TRBV10-3 to TRBJ1-5, with D possibly matching TRBD1 (5 bases). CDR3 length: 19 residues. V lost 3 bases and J 0 bases, leaving 21 bases between the germline ends. Germline CDR1 ENHRY, CDR2 SYGVKD. CDR3 amino acids: CAISDPGTLGGFSNQPQHF. The DNA for the CDR3 is TGTGCCATCAGTGATCCCGGGACTCTCGGAGGTTTTAGCAATCAGCCCCAGCATTTT.

The CDR3 DNA follows: TGTGCCAGCAGTTACGGACTAGCGGACAGCTCCTACGAGCAGTACTTC. Translated: CASSYGLADSSYEQYF. The genes are TRBV6-2 or TRBV6-3 and TRBJ2-7; 10 nucleotides match TRBD2. This CDR3 has 16 residues. Germline-derived CDR1 and CDR2 are MNHEY and SVGEGT. V lost 2 bases and J lost 0; bases outside the gene matches: 4.

The chain is built from TRBV18 and TRBJ2-1, with 9 nucleotides matching TRBD1. Germline-derived CDR1 and CDR2 are KGHSH and LQKENI. J lost 6 bases, V lost 4 bases, and 19 bases had no gene match. The CDR3 sequence is 19 residues long. The CDR3 sequence: CASSLSLGTGQNPFNEQFF. For the CDR3, the DNA is TGTGCCAGCTCACTTTCCCTAGGGACAGGGCAGAACCCATTCAATGAGCAGTTCTTC.

V and J are TRBV10-2 and TRBJ2-3; D is perhaps TRBD2 (7 bases). V shed 2 bases and J shed 4 bases, with 10 bases lying between them. Germline V gene lookup returns CDR1 WSHSY and CDR2 SAAADI. The CDR3 extends over 14 amino acids. The CDR3, as DNA: TGCGCCAGCAGTGAGATAGGGGGGGCAGATACGCAGTATTTT. It encodes CASSEIGGADTQYF.

V usage is TRBV18 and J usage is TRBJ1-4, with no clear D. V was cut by 3 bases and J by 8 bases, with 10 bases left in between. The length of the CDR3 is 13 residues. Germline V gene lookup returns CDR1 KGHSH and CDR2 LQKENI. The CDR3 DNA reads TGTGCCAGCTCACCGGGAGAGGGAGAAAAACTGTTTTTT. This translates into CASSPGEGEKLFF.

This rearrangement joins TRBV5-1 to TRBJ2-1, with a tentative D call TRBD2 (6 bases). V was cut by 0 bases and J by 10 bases, with 14 bases left in between. Germline V CDR1 and CDR2: SGHRS, YFSETQ. The CDR3 has 14 residues. CDR3 in amino acids: CASSLEAGLSEQFF. CDR3 coding DNA: TGCGCCAGCAGCTTGGAGGCGGGACTTAGCGAGCAGTTCTTC.

This chain links TRBV19 with TRBJ2-1, with D perhaps matching TRBD1 (6 bases). The CDR3 spans 13 residues. The germline V gene has CDR1 LNHDA and CDR2 SQIVND (reference sequence). Trimming shortened V by 7 bases and J by 8 bases, and 15 bases separated the two germline ends. CDR3 DNA: TGTGCCAGTACCGAGGGGGTTCGAGATGAGCAGTTCTTC. It translates to CASTEGVRDEQFF.

The table lists this clone with a few counts. This chain connects TRBV9 to TRBJ1-2; 7 bases align to TRBD1. Trimming at V came to 3 bases and at J to 5 bases, leaving 4 bases not matched to a gene. CDR3 size: 13 residues. CDR1 is SGDLS and CDR2 is YYNGEE in the germline V gene. CDR3 residues: CASSETTGYGYTF. CDR3 coding DNA: TGTGCCAGCAGCGAGACGACAGGGTATGGCTACACCTTC.

The V and J genes are TRBV12-5 and TRBJ1-1; D remains ambiguous. From germline, CDR1 is LGHNT and CDR2 FRNRAP. The CDR3 runs 11 residues. V lost 7 bases, J lost 4 bases, and 7 bases lay in between. CDR3 sequence: CASAELTEAFF. The CDR3, as DNA: TGTGCTAGTGCCGAACTCACTGAAGCTTTCTTT.

Here the CDR3 DNA reads TGTGCCAGCAGCCAGACGGGTTATCATGGCTACACCTTC. Residues: CASSQTGYHGYTF. The chain recombines TRBV7-9 with TRBJ1-2, with D unclear. CDR1 is SEHNR, CDR2 FQNEAQ, per germline (reference sequence). There are 13 residues in the CDR3. Trimming removed 5 bases from V and 6 bases from J, with 13 bases in between.

The J gene is TRBJ1-3, the V gene TRBV12-3 or TRBV12-4; TRBD1 might be the D (5 bases). Trimming left V 8 bases short and J 7 bases short, with 9 bases between. The CDR3 runs to 11 residues. CDR3 DNA: TGTGCCAGCGGGAGGGGCAACACCATATATTTT. Its protein product is CASGRGNTIYF.

The chain recombines TRBV28 with TRBJ2-7; 10 bases match TRBD1. Losses at the gene ends were 4 bases for V and 2 bases for J; bases not matched to a gene: 5. Germline loops: CDR1 MDHEN, CDR2 SYDVKM. This CDR3 comprises 15 residues. The CDR3 sequence is CASSSDGQGAYEQYF. CDR3 bases: TGTGCCAGCAGTTCCGATGGACAGGGGGCCTACGAGCAGTACTTC.

The rearrangement uses TRBV30 and TRBJ1-1; weak D call: TRBD1 (6 bases). CDR3 size: 13 residues. V was trimmed by 5 bases and J by 2 bases, leaving 12 bases between them. The germline V gene has CDR1 GTSNPN and CDR2 SVGIG (reference sequence). The CDR3 DNA sequence: TGTGCCTGGGAGGGCAGGGGTAACACTGAAGCTTTCTTT. Its translation is CAWEGRGNTEAFF.

This clone was detected only once. V usage is TRBV29-1 and J usage is TRBJ1-2; 10 bases agree with TRBD1. The CDR3 consists of 13 residues. Germline V gene data show CDR1 as SQVTM and CDR2 as ANQGSEA. The ends lost 7 bases at V and 2 bases at J; junction bases unmatched: 4. CDR3 DNA: TGCAGCGCCCCGGGACAGGGGAACTATGGCTACACCTTC. The encoded protein is CSAPGQGNYGYTF. Complete variable domain (other parts from reference TRBV29-1 and TRBJ1-2): SAVISQKPSRDICQRGTSLTIQCQVDSQVTMMFWYRQQPGQSLTLIATANQGSEATYESGFVIDKFPISRPNLTFSTLTVSNMSPEDSSIYLCSAPGQGNYGYTFGSGTRLTVV.

This rearrangement joins TRBV19 to TRBJ1-1, with no clear D. Looked up from germline, CDR1 is LNHDA and CDR2 is SQIVND (reference sequence). CDR3 length: 11 amino acids. Between the trimmed V and J ends, which lost 4 bases and 5 bases, there was a span of 5 bases. CDR3 sequence (DNA): TGTGCCAGTAGTAGCTATACTGAAGCTTTCTTT. As protein: CASSSYTEAFF.

V and J are TRBV9 and TRBJ2-3; D is perhaps TRBD2 (6 bases). Trimming cost V 1 base and J 0 bases, with 9 bases left between them. CDR1 is SGDLS, CDR2 YYNGEE, per germline. The CDR3 runs to 15 residues. In DNA form, the CDR3 reads TGTGCCAGCAGCGTAAGAAGCGGGAGCACAGATACGCAGTATTTT. Its translation: CASSVRSGSTDTQYF.

The chain joins TRBV4-1 to TRBJ1-5, with 8 positions matching TRBD1. After removal of 3 bases from V and 6 bases from J, the junction contained 4 bases not matched to a gene. The V gene's germline CDR1 is MGHRA and CDR2 YSYEKL. The CDR3 is 14 amino acids. Here the CDR3 reads CASSQQGASQPQHF. DNA for the CDR3: TGCGCCAGCAGCCAGCAGGGGGCGAGTCAGCCCCAGCATTTT.

The chain uses TRBV19 and TRBJ2-1; 14 nucleotides agree with TRBD2. This CDR3 is built from 16 residues. Germline CDR1 reads LNHDA; CDR2 reads SQIVND (reference sequence). Trimming took 5 bases from V and 5 from J; bases not matched to a gene: 5. In nucleotides, the CDR3 is TGTGCCAGTAGTCGACGGACTAGCGGGAGGAACAATGAGCAGTTCTTC. It translates to CASSRRTSGRNNEQFF.

The gene calls are TRBV2 and TRBJ1-1; D possibly corresponds to TRBD1 (6 bases). Germline loops: CDR1 SNHLY, CDR2 FYNNEI. The CDR3 is 17 residues long. V lost 4 bases to trimming and J lost 1 base, with 19 bases between them. CDR3 region: CASSASGGRVENTEAFF. The CDR3 coding sequence is TGTGCCAGCAGTGCCTCGGGGGGGCGGGTTGAGAACACTGAAGCTTTCTTT.

The chain couples TRBV3-1 (or the pseudogene TRBV3-2) to TRBJ2-7; 10 bases map to TRBD2. The length of the CDR3 is 17 residues. Losses at the gene ends were 4 bases for V and 0 bases for J; bases not matched to a gene: 9. Germline lookup yields CDR1 LGHDT and CDR2 YNNKEL (reference sequence). The CDR3 loop is CASSRRLAGLSSYEQYF. The CDR3 DNA follows: TGTGCCAGCAGCCGAAGACTAGCGGGCCTAAGCTCCTACGAGCAGTACTTC.

V usage is TRBV11-3 and J usage is TRBJ2-7, with D uncertain. This CDR3 has 15 residues. CDR1 is SGHNT and CDR2 is YENEEA in the germline V gene. V lost 3 bases and J 5 bases, leaving 17 bases between the germline ends. Here the CDR3 reads CASSLSVIAFHEQYF. For the CDR3, the DNA is TGTGCCAGCAGCTTGTCAGTCATAGCATTCCACGAGCAGTACTTC.

V usage is TRBV27 and J usage is TRBJ2-5; 8 bases match TRBD2. Germline V gene sequence: CDR1 MNHEY, CDR2 SMNVEV (reference sequence). The CDR3 extends over 16 amino acids. The junction had 15 bases not matched to a gene; V was cut back by 6 bases and J by 6 bases. The CDR3 spells CASRSIAGTMWQTQYF. The CDR3 DNA reads TGTGCCAGCAGATCTATAGCGGGAACGATGTGGCAGACCCAGTACTTC.